The rows below give T cell receptor beta chains drawn from one sample of a study of T cells in localized non-small cell lung cancer. Produced via immunoSEQ multiplex PCR; TCRdb's table is partial and in-frame only. The table records 52,000 or so clones, just over 85% of them present only once. This sample comprised peripheral blood, obtained before any cancer treatment. The origin of the receptors is an older male donor with stage III squamous cell lung carcinoma. CDR3s include the opening cysteine and the closing phenylalanine or tryptophan. Fields, in order: D gene, J gene, V gene, clone size, CDR3 protein, CDR3 DNA. D genes are given only for firm matches. Size tells how often a clone was seen (once, few, many) or the class of an expanded clone, and some rows leave it out.

D gene: TRBD1; J gene: TRBJ1-2; V gene: TRBV7-3; clone size: few; CDR3 protein: CASSPDRGSNYGYTF; CDR3 DNA: TGTGCCAGCAGCCCGGACAGGGGGTCTAACTATGGCTACACCTTC
D gene: NA; J gene: TRBJ1-2; V gene: TRBV5-4; clone size: NA; CDR3 protein: CASSWGAARYTF; CDR3 DNA: TGTGCCAGCAGTTGGGGGGCCGCCCGCTACACCTTC
D gene: NA; J gene: TRBJ1-4; V gene: TRBV2; clone size: NA; CDR3 protein: CASSESAGRGEKLFF; CDR3 DNA: TGTGCCAGCAGTGAGTCAGCGGGGCGAGGGGAAAAACTGTTTTTT
D gene: NA; J gene: TRBJ2-1; V gene: TRBV4-1; clone size: NA; CDR3 protein: CASSQDLSRGTYNEQFF; CDR3 DNA: TGCGCCAGCAGCCAAGACCTTAGCAGGGGAACCTACAATGAGCAGTTCTTC
D gene: NA; J gene: TRBJ2-7; V gene: TRBV19; clone size: NA; CDR3 protein: CASSIRGGAYEQYF; CDR3 DNA: TGTGCCAGTAGTATTAGGGGGGGTGCCTACGAGCAGTACTTC
D gene: NA; J gene: TRBJ2-7; V gene: TRBV7-8; clone size: once; CDR3 protein: CASSLGAAYSTYEQYF; CDR3 DNA: TGTGCCAGCAGCTTAGGGGCAGCCTACTCAACCTACGAGCAGTACTTC
D gene: TRBD1; J gene: TRBJ1-2; V gene: TRBV5-5; clone size: NA; CDR3 protein: CASSLDRGRGNGYTF; CDR3 DNA: TGTGCCAGCAGCCTTGACAGGGGAAGGGGCAATGGCTACACCTTC
D gene: NA; J gene: TRBJ1-6; V gene: TRBV6-5; clone size: NA; CDR3 protein: CASSEMGRNSPLHF; CDR3 DNA: TGTGCCAGCAGTGAAATGGGAAGAAATTCACCCCTCCACTTT
D gene: NA; J gene: TRBJ1-2; V gene: TRBV10-3; clone size: NA; CDR3 protein: CAISNTGYHGYTF; CDR3 DNA: TGTGCCATCAGTAACACAGGGTATCATGGCTACACCTTC
D gene: TRBD1; J gene: TRBJ2-7; V gene: TRBV10-1; clone size: NA; CDR3 protein: CASSDPFVDGTGQHEQYF; CDR3 DNA: TGCGCCAGCAGTGACCCATTCGTAGACGGGACAGGGCAACACGAGCAGTACTTC
D gene: TRBD2; J gene: TRBJ2-3; V gene: TRBV10-2; clone size: NA; CDR3 protein: CASSEAGRSGSFSDTQYF; CDR3 DNA: TGCGCCAGCAGTGAGGCAGGTAGGAGCGGGAGTTTTTCAGATACGCAGTATTTT
D gene: NA; J gene: TRBJ2-1; V gene: TRBV7-6; clone size: NA; CDR3 protein: CASSSGDNEQFF; CDR3 DNA: TGTGCCAGCAGCTCAGGGGACAATGAGCAGTTCTTC
D gene: NA; J gene: TRBJ2-7; V gene: TRBV5-1; clone size: once; CDR3 protein: CASSTPSGSSYEQYF; CDR3 DNA: TGCGCCAGCAGCACCCCGAGCGGTAGCTCCTACGAGCAGTACTTC
D gene: NA; J gene: TRBJ1-1; V gene: TRBV6-5; clone size: NA; CDR3 protein: CASSYSVWTEAFF; CDR3 DNA: TGTGCCAGCAGTTACTCGGTGTGGACTGAAGCTTTCTTT
D gene: TRBD1; J gene: TRBJ2-7; V gene: TRBV5-1; clone size: NA; CDR3 protein: CASSLYGTGQDEQYF; CDR3 DNA: TGCGCCAGCAGCCTATACGGGACAGGGCAGGACGAGCAGTACTTC
D gene: TRBD1; J gene: TRBJ1-2; V gene: TRBV6-5; clone size: NA; CDR3 protein: CASRLTGPNYGYTF; CDR3 DNA: TGTGCCAGCAGGTTGACAGGGCCCAACTATGGCTACACCTTC
D gene: NA; J gene: TRBJ2-3; V gene: TRBV9; clone size: NA; CDR3 protein: CASSYPMGDRISASQVTQYF; CDR3 DNA: TGTGCCAGCAGCTACCCGATGGGTGATCGGATTAGTGCCTCACAGGTTACGCAGTATTTT
D gene: NA; J gene: TRBJ2-5; V gene: TRBV4-2; clone size: NA; CDR3 protein: CASSQDKGGETQYF; CDR3 DNA: TGTGCCAGCAGCCAAGATAAGGGGGGAGAGACCCAGTACTTC
D gene: NA; J gene: TRBJ1-5; V gene: TRBV2; clone size: NA; CDR3 protein: CASSRGSNQPQHF; CDR3 DNA: TGTGCCAGCAGTAGAGGTAGCAATCAGCCCCAGCATTTT
D gene: NA; J gene: TRBJ1-6; V gene: TRBV27; clone size: NA; CDR3 protein: CASSSAGGNNSPLHF; CDR3 DNA: TGTGCCAGCAGCTCAGCGGGGGGAAATAATTCACCCCTCCACTTT
D gene: TRBD1; J gene: TRBJ1-5; V gene: TRBV28; clone size: NA; CDR3 protein: CATLLYRGDQPQHF; CDR3 DNA: TGTGCCACCCTTCTCTACAGGGGCGATCAGCCCCAGCATTTT
D gene: NA; J gene: TRBJ1-4; V gene: TRBV18; clone size: once; CDR3 protein: CASSPRLPAAVGANEKLFF; CDR3 DNA: TGTGCCAGCTCACCTAGACTCCCCGCGGCAGTAGGCGCTAATGAAAAACTGTTTTTT
D gene: TRBD1; J gene: TRBJ2-5; V gene: TRBV29-1; clone size: NA; CDR3 protein: CSVSRDRGLETQYF; CDR3 DNA: TGCAGCGTTTCCCGGGACAGGGGGCTGGAGACCCAGTACTTC
D gene: TRBD1; J gene: TRBJ2-7; V gene: TRBV6-5; clone size: NA; CDR3 protein: CASAGTGGVEQYF; CDR3 DNA: TGTGCCAGCGCCGGGACAGGGGGCGTCGAGCAGTACTTC
D gene: TRBD2; J gene: TRBJ2-3; V gene: TRBV23-1; clone size: NA; CDR3 protein: CASSQWASGLGTDTQYF; CDR3 DNA: TGCGCCAGCAGTCAATGGGCTAGCGGACTGGGCACAGATACGCAGTATTTT
D gene: NA; J gene: TRBJ1-6; V gene: TRBV7-7; clone size: NA; CDR3 protein: CASSLGERSPLHF; CDR3 DNA: TGTGCCAGCAGCTTAGGGGAAAGATCACCCCTCCACTTT
D gene: NA; J gene: TRBJ2-4; V gene: TRBV2; clone size: NA; CDR3 protein: CASNGDHIQYF; CDR3 DNA: TGTGCCAGCAATGGGGACCACATTCAGTACTTC
D gene: TRBD2; J gene: TRBJ2-3; V gene: TRBV2; clone size: NA; CDR3 protein: CASRRLAGRPDTQYF; CDR3 DNA: TGTGCCAGCAGGAGACTAGCGGGGAGGCCAGATACGCAGTATTTT
D gene: TRBD2; J gene: TRBJ2-1; V gene: TRBV7-9; clone size: many; CDR3 protein: CASSLEGRGVNEQFF; CDR3 DNA: TGTGCCAGCAGCTTAGAAGGGCGGGGGGTCAATGAGCAGTTCTTC
D gene: NA; J gene: TRBJ1-6; V gene: TRBV28; clone size: once; CDR3 protein: CASSFTQPGYNSPLHF; CDR3 DNA: TGTGCCAGCAGTTTTACCCAGCCAGGCTATAATTCACCCCTCCACTTT
D gene: NA; J gene: TRBJ2-7; V gene: TRBV19; clone size: once; CDR3 protein: CASSIRLLNYEQYF; CDR3 DNA: TGTGCCAGTAGTATCCGACTACTAAACTACGAGCAGTACTTC
D gene: NA; J gene: TRBJ2-3; V gene: TRBV10-1; clone size: NA; CDR3 protein: CASSEVSGGRPDTQYF; CDR3 DNA: TGCGCCAGCAGTGAAGTCTCGGGGGGCCGACCAGATACGCAGTATTTT
D gene: NA; J gene: TRBJ1-6; V gene: TRBV5-1; clone size: NA; CDR3 protein: CASSLAGGYSPLHF; CDR3 DNA: TGCGCCAGCAGCTTGGCCGGGGGGTATTCACCCCTCCACTTT
D gene: NA; J gene: TRBJ1-5; V gene: TRBV7-8; clone size: NA; CDR3 protein: CASSPGWRSPQHF; CDR3 DNA: TGTGCCAGCAGCCCAGGTTGGAGATCGCCCCAGCATTTT
D gene: TRBD1; J gene: TRBJ2-3; V gene: TRBV11-2; clone size: few; CDR3 protein: CASGARGPGDTQYF; CDR3 DNA: TGTGCCAGCGGCGCCAGGGGGCCAGGAGATACGCAGTATTTT
D gene: NA; J gene: TRBJ1-4; V gene: TRBV27; clone size: NA; CDR3 protein: CASSPRGVGEKLFF; CDR3 DNA: TGTGCCAGCAGTCCCCGCGGGGTTGGAGAAAAACTGTTTTTT
D gene: NA; J gene: TRBJ1-4; V gene: TRBV7-9; clone size: NA; CDR3 protein: CASSLASYEKLFF; CDR3 DNA: TGTGCCAGCAGCTTAGCGTCGTATGAAAAACTGTTTTTT
D gene: TRBD2; J gene: TRBJ2-7; V gene: TRBV15; clone size: once; CDR3 protein: CATSRGGGLSNEQYF; CDR3 DNA: TGTGCCACCAGCAGAGGGGGGGGACTGAGTAACGAGCAGTACTTC
D gene: TRBD2; J gene: TRBJ2-1; V gene: TRBV9; clone size: NA; CDR3 protein: CASSVWRGGSYNEQFF; CDR3 DNA: TGTGCCAGCAGCGTGTGGCGGGGGGGCTCCTACAATGAGCAGTTCTTC
D gene: NA; J gene: TRBJ2-5; V gene: TRBV19; clone size: NA; CDR3 protein: CATQRQDGTKETQYF; CDR3 DNA: TGTGCCACCCAACGACAGGACGGAACGAAAGAGACCCAGTACTTC
D gene: TRBD1; J gene: TRBJ2-7; V gene: TRBV29-1; clone size: NA; CDR3 protein: CSVRDRALGEQYF; CDR3 DNA: TGCAGCGTTAGGGACAGGGCATTGGGGGAGCAGTACTTC
D gene: NA; J gene: TRBJ2-1; V gene: TRBV11-2; clone size: NA; CDR3 protein: CASSLGGARGFF; CDR3 DNA: TGTGCCAGCAGCTTAGGCGGGGCTCGAGGGTTCTTC
D gene: TRBD2; J gene: TRBJ2-3; V gene: TRBV27; clone size: NA; CDR3 protein: CASSPPAGALFITDTQYF; CDR3 DNA: TGTGCCAGCAGCCCTCCAGCGGGGGCACTCTTCATCACAGATACGCAGTATTTT
D gene: NA; J gene: TRBJ1-1; V gene: TRBV2; clone size: NA; CDR3 protein: CASSVLPMNTEAFF; CDR3 DNA: TGTGCCAGCAGTGTACTTCCTATGAACACTGAAGCTTTCTTT
D gene: NA; J gene: TRBJ1-1; V gene: TRBV2; clone size: NA; CDR3 protein: CASRVSRLPGNTEAFF; CDR3 DNA: TGTGCCAGCAGAGTCTCCAGACTCCCTGGGAACACTGAAGCTTTCTTT
D gene: TRBD2; J gene: TRBJ2-5; V gene: TRBV4-2; clone size: NA; CDR3 protein: CASSQGLAGVLWETQYF; CDR3 DNA: TGTGCCAGCAGCCAGGGACTAGCGGGGGTTTTGTGGGAGACCCAGTACTTC